One sample yielded the 9 T cell receptor beta chains listed below, sequenced in a study of T cells after yellow fever vaccination. MiXCR, run by TCRdb on the 5' RACE reads, gives a single entry per CDR3 protein. This sample has 100,000 to 150,000 distinct CDR3 sequences, with under 8% found just once. Sequenced here: CD4+ T cells sorted from PBMCs, sampled roughly 10 days after the first yellow fever vaccination. The receptors derive from a man between 18 and 35 years old who received the YFV17D yellow fever vaccine.

The rearrangement uses TRBV7-2 and TRBJ2-3, with 8 positions matching TRBD2. This CDR3 spans 16 amino acids. Losses at the gene ends were 4 bases for V and 5 bases for J; bases not matched to a gene: 11. The V gene's germline CDR1 is SGHTA and CDR2 FQGNSA. The CDR3 sequence: CASSYPPGGGKDTQYF. Here the CDR3 DNA reads TGTGCCAGCAGCTACCCGCCGGGCGGGGGGAAAGATACGCAGTATTTT.

The sample holds many counts of this clonotype. V and J are TRBV10-3 and TRBJ2-7, with 8 nucleotides matching TRBD2. Germline V gene sequence: CDR1 ENHRY, CDR2 SYGVKD. The V gene end was trimmed by 3 bases and the J gene end by 7 bases; junction bases not matched to a gene: 8. The CDR3 length is 14 residues. The CDR3 is CAISEGGLAGEQYV. CDR3 sequence (DNA): TGTGCCATCAGTGAAGGTGGACTAGCCGGTGAGCAGTACGTC.

This clonotype has ten or more counts. The DNA is left out, because the CDR3 cannot be placed on it with certainty; the CDR3 is given as TCRdb lists it. The rearrangement links TRBV2 to TRBJ1-1; the tabulated D call, TRBD1, remains unverified against the DNA. The CDR3 numbers 13 amino acids, ends counted. CDR1 is SNHLY and CDR2 is FYNNEI in the germline V gene. The CDR3 spells CASSVDFGQGSFF.

This clonotype was found a few times. This chain connects TRBV5-1 to TRBJ2-1, with 7 bases aligning to TRBD2. Germline V gene sequence: CDR1 SGHRS, CDR2 YFSETQ. The CDR3 contains 16 residues. J lost 6 bases, V lost 3 bases, and 12 bases had no gene match. The CDR3 is CASSSEPGGRGNEQFF. As DNA, the CDR3 is TGCGCCAGCAGCTCGGAACCGGGGGGTAGGGGCAATGAGCAGTTCTTC.

At least ten counts were recorded for this clonotype. The rearrangement uses TRBV4-3 and TRBJ2-1, with a tentative D call TRBD2 (5 bases). Germline values: CDR1 LGHNA, CDR2 YSLEER. The CDR3 has 14 residues. Trimming stripped 1 base from V and 10 bases from J, with 14 bases between. CDR3 bases: TGCGCCAGCAGCCAAGGTGACTATCCTGGGGAGCAGTTCTTC. Its protein is CASSQGDYPGEQFF.

This clonotype has a count of ten or more. The chain combines TRBV6-5 with TRBJ2-7; perhaps TRBD2 as D (6 bases). Germline loops: CDR1 MNHEY, CDR2 SVGAGI. CDR3 length: 14 amino acids. V gave up 0 bases and J gave up 3 bases, with 9 bases separating them. CDR3 nucleotide sequence: TGTGCCAGCAGTTACTCGACGGGGGTCTACGAGCAGTACTTC. Protein: CASSYSTGVYEQYF.

The chain uses TRBV5-6 and TRBJ2-2, with D perhaps matching TRBD2 (5 bases). Germline-derived CDR1 and CDR2 are SGHDT and YYEEEE. The germline V and J ends were trimmed by 3 bases and 3 bases, with 12 bases remaining between them. This CDR3 contains 15 residues. The CDR3 loop reads CASSWTGGDTGELFF. CDR3 sequence (DNA): TGTGCCAGCAGCTGGACCGGAGGCGACACCGGGGAGCTGTTTTTT.

This clonotype was recorded at least ten times. V and J are TRBV5-6 and TRBJ2-7; no clear D. Germline V gene sequence: CDR1 SGHDT, CDR2 YYEEEE. Deletions cut 2 bases from V and 3 bases from J, with 21 bases between. This CDR3 comprises 17 residues. The CDR3 is CASSFFTLTPMGYEQYV. The CDR3 region has the DNA TGTGCCAGCAGCTTTTTTACGTTGACACCGATGGGCTACGAGCAGTACGTC.

This clonotype was observed many times. The chain has TRBV28 and TRBJ2-3, with 8 bases lining up with TRBD2. Germline trimming cut 5 bases from V and 2 bases from J; bases unmatched to any gene: 12. The CDR3 totals 17 residues. Germline CDR1 and CDR2: MDHEN and SYDVKM. CDR3 bases: TGTGCCAGCAGTCCCGCGGGTAGCGGGACTTTCACAGATACGCAGTATTTT. Translating it yields CASSPAGSGTFTDTQYF.